This T cell receptor beta chain was observed in a study of cytomegalovirus exposure and HLA in healthy donors. With regard to this clone: What it binds is unknown.

Study-level findings and limits: Reported performance of the classifier showed diagnosis of cytomegalovirus status with high specificity and sensitivity. A later look showed TCR association rates differing by HLA locus, highest for DRB1 and lowest for HLA-C. The likely origin of a cluster of highly shared sequence variants was a sequencing artifact. The records held CMV serostatus as the only immune exposure information.

Researchers ran the PCR with 60 Vbeta and 13 Jbeta primers. Clones were read by immunoSEQ multiplex PCR, and TCRdb kept only the in-frame ones, dropping some. This repertoire shows 160,000 or so clones, roughly 80% found once; its top ten account for around 2.5%. Germline V gene lookup returns CDR1 SGHAT and CDR2 FQNNGV. The junction had 8 bases not matched to a gene; V was cut back by 4 bases and J by 5 bases. The CDR3 consists of 16 residues. This rearrangement joins TRBV11-2 to TRBJ2-2; 9 nucleotides line up with TRBD1. The sequence came from a female donor in good health and CMV-seronegative. Material: PBMCs. The DNA for the CDR3 is TGTGCCAGCAGCTCCCCGGGACAGGGCCCAACCGGGGAGCTGTTTTTT. Residues: CASSSPGQGPTGELFF.